This T cell receptor beta chain appears in the sequencing data of a study of cytomegalovirus exposure and HLA in healthy donors. The PCR had 60 Vbeta and 13 Jbeta primers. Profiling relied on immunoSEQ multiplex PCR, and the TCRdb table lists in-frame clones only, not all of them. The repertoire holds about 110,000 clones, with 70% as singletons. V was pared by 3 bases and J by 0 bases, with 8 bases of the junction left unmatched. This CDR3 is built from 18 residues. Germline V CDR1 and CDR2: PRHDT, FYEKMQ (reference sequence). Sequencing used PBMCs. This chain links TRBV13 with TRBJ2-1, with TRBD2 matching over 10 bases. The origin of this receptor is a man younger than 40 in good health and CMV-seropositive. Here the CDR3 reads CASSFNSGGKSSYNEQFF. The CDR3 DNA reads TGTGCCAGCAGCTTCAATAGCGGGGGGAAAAGCTCCTACAATGAGCAGTTCTTC.